The present entry profiles one T cell receptor (beta chain) with its context. The data derive from a study of blood T cell repertoires in COVID-19. Produced via immunoSEQ multiplex PCR; TCRdb's table is partial and in-frame only. The table has 200,000 to 250,000 clones, around 83% seen once. The V gene end was trimmed by 2 bases and the J gene end by 6 bases; junction bases not matched to a gene: 5. Germline assignment: CDR1 SGHRS and CDR2 YFSETQ. The CDR3 covers 15 residues. The sequence derives from a man aged 45-65 years who had recovered from COVID-19. The specimen sequenced was peripheral blood. The rearrangement joins TRBV5-1 to TRBJ1-6, with TRBD1 identical over 7 bases. This CDR3 is CASSLTTGVNSPLHF. DNA for the CDR3: TGCGCCAGCAGCTTAACCACAGGGGTTAATTCACCCCTCCACTTT.